This record concerns one T cell receptor (beta chain) sequence. What it binds is not known. This sample stems from a study of cytomegalovirus exposure and HLA in healthy donors. Overall study: Ancestry clustering placed about 80% of about 400 genotyped donors in the Caucasian-associated cluster.

The CDR3 runs 17 residues. Deletions cut 1 base from V and 5 bases from J, with 19 bases between. The germline V gene encodes CDR1 SGDLS and CDR2 YYNGEE. Whole-study results and caveats: Association of a missense DCLRE1C variant with TCR beta V- and J-gene trimming was reported in a later analysis. A later examination showed that TCR association rates differed by HLA locus, with DRB1 most and HLA-C fewest.

Vbeta (60) and Jbeta (13) primers were used in the PCR. This table comes from immunoSEQ multiplex PCR, and its TCRdb copy is limited to in-frame clones, with some not included. With 50,000 to 60,000 clones in the sample, the ten largest clones hold roughly 4%. This TCR derives from a male donor in good health and CMV-seronegative. V is TRBV9 and J is TRBJ2-1, with D tentatively TRBD1 (5 bases). Sequenced: PBMCs. CDR3 residues: CASSVSPRRGPDNEQFF. For the CDR3, the DNA is TGTGCCAGCAGCGTATCCCCCCGTAGGGGCCCCGACAATGAGCAGTTCTTC.